Shown below are 30 T cell receptor beta chains from a single sample sequenced in a study of blood T cell repertoires in COVID-19. The repertoire was sequenced with immunoSEQ multiplex PCR; TCRdb's copy has only in-frame clones and lacks some. Among some 300,000 clones listed, 80% to 90% were seen once. Sample: peripheral blood. The receptors were sampled from a woman aged 45 to 65 with COVID-19, enrolled during active disease.

The chain is built from TRBV9 and TRBJ1-5; perhaps TRBD1 as D (6 bases). V lost 0 bases to trimming and J lost 6 bases, with 10 bases between them. The germline CDR1 and CDR2 sequences are SGDLS and YYNGEE. CDR3 length: 14 amino acids. CDR3 bases: TGTGCCAGCAGCGTAGCAGGGGCTAGTCAGCCCCAGCATTTT. Encoded protein: CASSVAGASQPQHF. Full variable domain (remainder filled in from reference TRBV9 and TRBJ1-5): DSGVTQTPKHLITATGQRVTLRCSPRSGDLSVYWYQQSLDQGLQFLIQYYNGEERAKGNILERFSAQQFPDLHSELNLSSLELGDSALYFCASSVAGASQPQHFGDGTRLSIL.

In this sample, this clone turned up once. This chain connects TRBV2 to TRBJ1-2; D gene unclear. The V gene's germline CDR1 is SNHLY and CDR2 FYNNEI. The V end lost 2 bases, the J end lost 5 bases, and 18 bases lay between the germline ends. The CDR3 extends over 16 amino acids. Here the CDR3 DNA reads TGTGCCAGCAGTGAAATTCGGCCCACGGGATCATATGGCTACACCTTC. Its translation: CASSEIRPTGSYGYTF.

The chain links TRBV7-9 to TRBJ1-1; possible D gene TRBD1, 6 bases. The CDR3 has 15 amino acids. CDR1 is SEHNR, CDR2 FQNEAQ, per germline (reference sequence). V was clipped by 5 bases and J by 5 bases, with 18 bases between them. CDR3 sequence: CASSPTGALETEAFF. The CDR3 DNA is TGTGCCAGCAGCCCGACAGGTGCCCTAGAGACTGAAGCTTTCTTT. The variable domain in full, with the rest retrieved from reference TRBV7-9 and TRBJ1-1, is DTGVSQNPRHKITKRGQNVTFRCDPISEHNRLYWYRQTLGQGPEFLTYFQNEAQLEKSRLLSDRFSAERPKGSFSTLEIQRTEQGDSAMYLCASSPTGALETEAFFGQGTRLTVV.

The V call is TRBV6-2 or TRBV6-3, the J call TRBJ2-5; 9 nucleotides line up with TRBD2. The V gene's germline CDR1 is MNHEY and CDR2 SVGEGT. The CDR3 loop spans 15 amino acids. Germline trimming cut 6 bases from V and 5 bases from J; bases unmatched to any gene: 10. CDR3 sequence (DNA): TGTGCCAGCAGCACCGGGACTAGCCTCCGGGAGACCCAGTACTTC. It translates to CASSTGTSLRETQYF.

The chain has TRBV24-1 and TRBJ1-1; 10 positions match TRBD1. After removal of 7 bases from V and 3 bases from J, the junction contained 1 base not matched to a gene. Germline assignment: CDR1 KGHDR and CDR2 SFDVKD. This CDR3 has 13 amino acids. The CDR3 bases are TGTGCCACCAGGGACAGGGGGGACACTGAAGCTTTCTTT. It encodes CATRDRGDTEAFF.

This chain connects TRBV4-1 to TRBJ2-1, with 10 bases identical to TRBD2. Looked up from germline, CDR1 is MGHRA and CDR2 is YSYEKL. CDR3 size: 16 residues. V lost 4 bases and J lost 9; bases outside the gene matches: 12. The CDR3 bases are TGCGCCAGCAGCCCGGGGGCCCTAGCGGGAGTAGGTGAGCAGTTCTTC. Translation: CASSPGALAGVGEQFF.

The chain carries TRBV18 and TRBJ2-5, with D perhaps matching TRBD2 (6 bases). The CDR3 is 14 amino acids. CDR1 KGHSH and CDR2 LQKENI come from the germline V gene. Between the trimmed V and J ends, which lost 3 bases and 2 bases, there was a span of 10 bases. CDR3 in DNA: TGTGCCAGCTCACCGGGACTGCTACAAGAGACCCAGTACTTC. This codes for CASSPGLLQETQYF.

This chain connects TRBV3-1 (or the pseudogene TRBV3-2) to TRBJ1-6; 8 positions match TRBD1. V dropped 2 bases and J dropped 10; count of bases not matched to a gene: 7. From germline, CDR1 is LGHDT and CDR2 YNNKEL (reference sequence). There are 15 residues in the CDR3. This CDR3 is CASSQIQGAGSPLHF. Written as DNA, the CDR3 is TGTGCCAGCAGCCAAATTCAGGGGGCAGGGTCACCCCTCCACTTT.

The chain joins TRBV19 to TRBJ2-2; D is possibly TRBD2 (6 bases). Trimming took 10 bases from V and 0 from J, leaving 12 bases between them. Per germline, CDR1 LNHDA and CDR2 SQIVND (reference sequence). The CDR3 spans 14 residues. The CDR3 DNA follows: TGTGCCACAATGGCGGGATCGAACACCGGGGAGCTGTTTTTT. Protein sequence: CATMAGSNTGELFF.

The chain links TRBV18 to TRBJ2-2, with TRBD2 matching over 9 bases. This CDR3 has 16 residues. Germline CDR1 is KGHSH and CDR2 is LQKENI. V shed 4 bases and J 0 bases; nucleotides not matched to a gene: 3. DNA of the CDR3: TGTGCCAGCTCACACCGACTAGCGGCGAACACCGGGGAGCTGTTTTTT. It translates to CASSHRLAANTGELFF.

The rearrangement links TRBV19 to TRBJ1-2; D possibly corresponds to TRBD1 (6 bases). This CDR3 is 15 amino acids long. Trimming left V 4 bases short and J 3 bases short, with 15 bases between. Germline V gene lookup returns CDR1 LNHDA and CDR2 SQIVND (reference sequence). CDR3 coding DNA: TGTGCCAGTAGTACGGACAGCCGTTACCACTATGGCTACACCTTC. Translating it yields CASSTDSRYHYGYTF.

The chain has TRBV18 and TRBJ1-1; 7 nucleotides align to TRBD1. With 2 bases clipped from V and 6 bases from J, the junction kept 9 bases outside the gene matches. Germline CDR1 KGHSH, CDR2 LQKENI. The CDR3 contains 15 residues. This chain's CDR3 is CASSPTTGIEAEAFF. Here the CDR3 DNA reads TGTGCCAGCTCACCAACGACAGGGATCGAGGCTGAAGCTTTCTTT.

The chain is built from TRBV18 and TRBJ2-7; 15 bases match TRBD2. V lost 6 bases and J lost 0; bases outside the gene matches: 9. There are 18 residues in the CDR3. Germline V gene sequence: CDR1 KGHSH, CDR2 LQKENI. CDR3 loop: CASSRTSGRAGSSYEQYF. The CDR3 nucleotides read TGTGCCAGCTCCCGGACTAGCGGGAGGGCCGGGAGCTCCTACGAGCAGTACTTC.

The chain joins TRBV4-3 to TRBJ1-2; no definite D call. Trimming left V 2 bases short and J 6 bases short, with 22 bases between. The germline CDR1 and CDR2 sequences are LGHNA and YSLEER. The CDR3 is made up of 17 amino acids. CDR3 DNA sequence: TGCGCCAGCAGCCAATCATCCCTACCCCGAGTATCTCATGGCTACACCTTC. Translated, it gives CASSQSSLPRVSHGYTF.

The CDR3 reads CASSVDARDSTEAFF. The CDR3 nucleotides read TGTGCCAGTAGTGTCGACGCCCGGGACAGTACTGAAGCTTTCTTT. The chain recombines TRBV19 with TRBJ1-1; 7 nucleotides match TRBD1. The germline CDR1 and CDR2 sequences are LNHDA and SQIVND (reference sequence). The ends lost 5 bases at V and 5 bases at J; junction bases unmatched: 11. CDR3 length equals 15 residues.

This chain links TRBV3-1 (or the pseudogene TRBV3-2) with TRBJ1-5; no definite D call. Per the germline V gene, CDR1 is LGHDT and CDR2 is YNNKEL (reference sequence). Trimming pared 1 base from V and 6 bases from J, leaving 10 bases between. The CDR3 is 14 residues long. This chain's CDR3 is CASSQVPQPQPQHF. CDR3 in DNA: TGTGCCAGCAGCCAAGTCCCACAACCTCAGCCCCAGCATTTT.

This clone showed up just once. The chain couples TRBV6-5 to TRBJ2-5; tentatively, D is TRBD2 (6 bases). Germline V gene sequence: CDR1 MNHEY, CDR2 SVGAGI. The CDR3 extends over 14 amino acids. V was shortened by 6 bases and J by 0 bases, with 11 bases between the two germline ends. CDR3 sequence (DNA): TGTGCCAGCAGAACAAGGGACTACCAAGAGACCCAGTACTTC. Its translation is CASRTRDYQETQYF.

The chain recombines TRBV27 with TRBJ2-1, with D maybe TRBD2 (7 bases). The CDR3 extends over 17 amino acids. V lost 2 bases and J lost 6, with 20 bases in between. In germline, CDR1 is MNHEY, CDR2 SMNVEV (reference sequence). Here the CDR3 DNA reads TGTGCCAGCAGTTTAAAGGGTCTGCCACGGGGGGCCAATGAGCAGTTCTTC. As protein: CASSLKGLPRGANEQFF.

The rearrangement joins TRBV14 to TRBJ1-1; D might be TRBD1 (6 bases). Germline CDR1 and CDR2: SGHDN and FVKESK. V was shortened by 4 bases and J by 6 bases, with 18 bases between the two germline ends. The CDR3 contains 15 residues. This chain's CDR3 is CASSRLGGIIPEAFF. The CDR3 coding sequence is TGTGCCAGCAGCCGATTAGGGGGTATAATCCCTGAAGCTTTCTTT.

The chain links TRBV9 to TRBJ2-3; 7 nucleotides align to TRBD2. The CDR3 loop spans 16 amino acids. From germline, CDR1 is SGDLS and CDR2 YYNGEE. V lost 1 base to trimming and J lost 2 bases; unmatched junction nucleotides: 7. CDR3 sequence: CASSVRSSGSTDTQYF. In nucleotides, the CDR3 is TGTGCCAGCAGCGTAAGATCTAGCGGATCCACAGATACGCAGTATTTT.

The V and J genes are TRBV30 and TRBJ1-5; no clear D gene. Per the germline V gene, CDR1 is GTSNPN and CDR2 is SVGIG (reference sequence). V lost 2 bases and J 5 bases, leaving 10 bases between the germline ends. There are 13 residues in the CDR3. The CDR3 spells CAWSPSSDQPQHF. The CDR3 DNA is TGTGCCTGGAGTCCCTCCTCCGATCAGCCCCAGCATTTT.

In this sample, this clone turned up a few times. Other DNA sequences in this specimen translate into the identical CDR3. The J gene is TRBJ2-5, the V gene TRBV6-5, with D maybe TRBD1 (5 bases). This CDR3 has 13 amino acids. Between the trimmed V and J ends, which lost 5 bases and 3 bases, there was a span of 10 bases. Germline CDR1 MNHEY, CDR2 SVGAGI. CDR3 coding DNA: TGTGCCAGCAGTCGAACAGGAAAAGAGACCCAGTACTTC. Protein product: CASSRTGKETQYF.

This clone was recorded only once. The chain uses TRBV4-3 and TRBJ2-1; D uncertain. Trimming removed 1 base from V and 4 bases from J, with 5 bases in between. Germline lookup yields CDR1 LGHNA and CDR2 YSLEER. This CDR3 is built from 13 residues. CDR3 residues: CASSQASYNEQFF. CDR3 DNA sequence: TGCGCCAGCAGCCAAGCCAGTTACAATGAGCAGTTCTTC.

The chain uses TRBV5-1 and TRBJ2-1; TRBD1 aligns across 7 bases. V trimming: 4 bases; J trimming: 0 bases; junction bases outside the gene matches: 4. Germline V gene lookup returns CDR1 SGHRS and CDR2 YFSETQ. The CDR3 runs 15 residues. In nucleotides, the CDR3 is TGCGCCAGCAGCGGATGGGACAGCTCCTACAATGAGCAGTTCTTC. Translated, it gives CASSGWDSSYNEQFF.

The chain recombines TRBV5-4 with TRBJ2-5; D is possibly TRBD1 (6 bases). This CDR3 is 14 amino acids long. V lost 4 bases and J 2 bases, leaving 12 bases between the germline ends. CDR1 and CDR2 (germline): SGHNT, YYREEE (reference sequence). The CDR3 coding sequence is TGTGCCAGCAGCCCTACAGGGCTTCAAGAGACCCAGTACTTC. It specifies CASSPTGLQETQYF.

V and J are TRBV15 and TRBJ1-5; D might be TRBD1 (5 bases). Germline CDR1 and CDR2: LNHNV and YYDKDF (reference sequence). CDR3 length: 13 residues. Trimming shortened V by 9 bases and J by 3 bases, and 12 bases separated the two germline ends. The CDR3 bases are TGTGCCACTGCAGCGGGGGTCAATCAGCCCCAGCATTTT. This gives the protein CATAAGVNQPQHF.

This clone has a single count. The V and J genes are TRBV25-1 and TRBJ2-7; TRBD2 matches at 7 bases. CDR1 and CDR2 (germline): MGHDK, SYGVNS. Trimming cost V 1 base and J 3 bases; bases outside gene matches: 6. This CDR3 has 15 residues. The CDR3 DNA reads TGTGCCAGCAGTGAATTGGGAGGGAACCTCTACGAGCAGTACTTC. Translated, it gives CASSELGGNLYEQYF.

CDR3 sequence reads: CASSPEAGQGEETQYF. The CDR3 DNA is TGTGCCAGCAGCCCTGAGGCGGGACAGGGGGAAGAGACCCAGTACTTC. V and J are TRBV5-5 and TRBJ2-5, with 11 bases identical to TRBD1. Germline V lookup: CDR1 SGHKS, CDR2 YYEKEE (reference sequence). V trimming: 4 bases; J trimming: 3 bases; junction bases outside the gene matches: 8. The CDR3 has 16 amino acids.

CDR3 sequence reads: CASSLAGVNTDTQYF. DNA for the CDR3: TGTGCCAGCAGCTTAGCGGGAGTCAACACAGATACGCAGTATTTT. The rearrangement joins TRBV7-2 to TRBJ2-3; tentatively, D is TRBD2 (5 bases). From germline, CDR1 is SGHTA and CDR2 FQGNSA. Trimming pared 0 bases from V and 2 bases from J, leaving 9 bases between. This CDR3 spans 15 amino acids.

This clone has only a few counts. The rearrangement joins TRBV6-5 to TRBJ1-6; D possibly corresponds to TRBD1 (6 bases). With 10 bases removed from V and 7 bases from J, the gap between germline ends came to 14 bases. The germline V gene encodes CDR1 MNHEY and CDR2 SVGAGI. CDR3 length: 13 residues. The CDR3 here is CATTHRENSPLHF. CDR3 bases: TGTGCCACGACGCACAGGGAGAATTCACCCCTCCACTTT.